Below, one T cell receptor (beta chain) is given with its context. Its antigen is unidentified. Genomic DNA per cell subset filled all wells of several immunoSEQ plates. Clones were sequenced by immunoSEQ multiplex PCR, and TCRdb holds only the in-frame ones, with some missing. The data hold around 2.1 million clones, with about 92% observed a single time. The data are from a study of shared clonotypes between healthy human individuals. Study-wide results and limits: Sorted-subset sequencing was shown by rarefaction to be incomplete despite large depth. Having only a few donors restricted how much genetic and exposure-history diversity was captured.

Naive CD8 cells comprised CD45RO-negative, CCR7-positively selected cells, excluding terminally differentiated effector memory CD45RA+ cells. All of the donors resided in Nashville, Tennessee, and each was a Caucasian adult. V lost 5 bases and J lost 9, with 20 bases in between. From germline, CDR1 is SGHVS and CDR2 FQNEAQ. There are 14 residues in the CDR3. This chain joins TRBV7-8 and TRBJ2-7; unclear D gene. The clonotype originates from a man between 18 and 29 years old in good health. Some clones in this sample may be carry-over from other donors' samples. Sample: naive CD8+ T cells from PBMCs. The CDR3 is CASSLNSGSMGQYF. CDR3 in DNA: TGTGCCAGCAGCCTGAATTCCGGGTCCATGGGGCAGTACTTC.